This TCR beta chain came from a study of monozygotic twins with inflammatory bowel disease. General observations from the study: Twins with IBD were found to have lower TCRbeta diversity (inverse Simpson) than healthy co-twins.

A note on this clonotype: Its antigen is unidentified.

The input for each TCR library was 3500 ng of total RNA. Two rounds of nested PCR, of roughly 17 and 9 cycles, were run on TCRalpha and TCRbeta cDNA. Following a re-call of the 5' RACE reads, TCRdb has one entry per CDR3 protein and lacks DNA. Its listing shows 40,000 to 45,000 distinct CDR3 sequences. Whole blood that had not undergone T cell sorting provided the isolated total RNA. Per germline, CDR1 SGHAT and CDR2 FQNNGV. The CDR3 sequence is 15 residues long. The gene calls are TRBV11-2 and TRBJ2-1; there is no DNA to check the TCRdb D call of TRBD2. Sequencing input: blood. This receptor was identified in a human donor with ulcerative colitis or Crohn's disease, or a healthy co-twin of an affected twin (not recorded which). This CDR3 is CASSRLAGGRAEQFF.